The present entry profiles one T cell receptor (beta chain) with its context. The target antigen is unknown. V dropped 5 bases and J dropped 0; count of bases not matched to a gene: 8. This CDR3 is 17 amino acids long. Germline V gene lookup returns CDR1 MDHEN and CDR2 SYDVKM. The source of the sample is a study of PD-1 blockade in classical Hodgkin lymphoma. TCRdb keeps only in-frame clones here, not all; method: immunoSEQ multiplex PCR. This sample carries 6,000 to 7,500 clones, about 84% of them seen once, and the ten largest clones take 25% to 30%. Overall study results and limits: Possible causes of repertoire differences, disease activity or prior therapy, remain undefined. CD4+ TCR diversity climbed significantly by C4D1, unlike CD8+ TCR diversity. Relative to healthy donors, newly diagnosed patients reportedly had lower baseline TCR diversity, which was reported as lower still in relapsed/refractory patients. Baseline diversity in complete responders resembled that of newly diagnosed patients.

Time point here: cycle 4 day 1 (C4D1), after about 6 weeks of nivolumab. Relapses following autologous stem cell transplantation were seen in all patients, with brentuximab vedotin exposure varying. The sequence was obtained from a human donor with classical Hodgkin lymphoma. The starting material was peripheral blood mononuclear cells (PBMCs), obtained before the fourth cycle of nivolumab. The chain combines TRBV28 with TRBJ1-5; 9 bases match TRBD1. CDR3 DNA sequence: TGTGCCAGCAGTGCGGGACAGGGATACTATAGCAATCAGCCCCAGCATTTT. Encoded protein: CASSAGQGYYSNQPQHF.